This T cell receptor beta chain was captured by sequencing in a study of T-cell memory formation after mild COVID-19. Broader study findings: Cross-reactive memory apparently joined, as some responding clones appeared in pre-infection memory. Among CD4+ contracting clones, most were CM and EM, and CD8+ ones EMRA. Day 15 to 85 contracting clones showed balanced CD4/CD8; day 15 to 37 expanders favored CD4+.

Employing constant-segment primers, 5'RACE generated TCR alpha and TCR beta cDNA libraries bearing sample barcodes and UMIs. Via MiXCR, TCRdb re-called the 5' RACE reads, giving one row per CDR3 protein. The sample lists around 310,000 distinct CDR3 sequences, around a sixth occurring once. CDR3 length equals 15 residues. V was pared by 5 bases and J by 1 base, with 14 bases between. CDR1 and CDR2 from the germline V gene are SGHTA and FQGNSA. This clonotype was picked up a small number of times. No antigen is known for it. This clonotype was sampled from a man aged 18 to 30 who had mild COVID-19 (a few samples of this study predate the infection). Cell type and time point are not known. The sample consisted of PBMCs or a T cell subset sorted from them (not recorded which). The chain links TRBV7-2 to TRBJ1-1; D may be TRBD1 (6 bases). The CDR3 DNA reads TGTGCCAGCAGCACAAGACAGGTTGGGAACACTGAAGCTTTCTTT. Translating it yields CASSTRQVGNTEAFF.